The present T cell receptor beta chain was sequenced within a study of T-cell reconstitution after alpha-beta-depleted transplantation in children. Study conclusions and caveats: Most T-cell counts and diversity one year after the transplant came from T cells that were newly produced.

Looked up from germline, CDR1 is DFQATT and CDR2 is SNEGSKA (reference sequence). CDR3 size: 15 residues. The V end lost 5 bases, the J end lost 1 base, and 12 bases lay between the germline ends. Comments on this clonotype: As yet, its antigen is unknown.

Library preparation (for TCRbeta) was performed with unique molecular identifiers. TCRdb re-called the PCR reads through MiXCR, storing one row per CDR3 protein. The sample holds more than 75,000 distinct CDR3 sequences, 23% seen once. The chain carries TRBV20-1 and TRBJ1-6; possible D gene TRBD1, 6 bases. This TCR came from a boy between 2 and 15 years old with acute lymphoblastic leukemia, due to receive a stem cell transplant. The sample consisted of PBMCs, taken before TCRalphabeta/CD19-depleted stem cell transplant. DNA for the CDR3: TGCAGTGCTGGGGGGCAGATGTCCTATAATTCACCCCTCCACTTT. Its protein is CSAGGQMSYNSPLHF.